This T cell receptor beta chain was obtained from a study of cytomegalovirus exposure and HLA in healthy donors. Study at large: Earlier sequencing of some 180 million T cells yielded approximately 100 million unique TCR beta sequences.

Trimming took 6 bases from V and 1 from J, leaving 10 bases between them. The CDR3 length is 13 residues. Germline CDR1 reads LGHNT; CDR2 reads FRNRAP. Study-wide findings and caveats: The Asian-associated ancestry cluster reportedly had fewer N-insertions than the approximately 670-donor mean in a later analysis. Follow-up analysis found HLA locus-dependent TCR association rates, highest for DRB1 and lowest for HLA-C.

A word on this clone: The antigen remains unidentified.

Donors were nominally healthy when sampled, though unrecorded immune exposures were likely. The study ran its PCR with 60 Vbeta and 13 Jbeta primers. Profiling relied on immunoSEQ multiplex PCR, and the TCRdb table lists in-frame clones only, not all of them. The sample holds under 100,000 clones, about three quarters seen once. The sample taken for sequencing was PBMCs. The chain links TRBV12-5 to TRBJ2-7, with D maybe TRBD2 (6 bases). The TCR was taken from a woman aged 45-60 years in good health and CMV-seropositive. The CDR3: CASGHGLSYEQYF. The CDR3 DNA follows: TGTGCTAGTGGCCATGGACTATCCTACGAGCAGTACTTC.